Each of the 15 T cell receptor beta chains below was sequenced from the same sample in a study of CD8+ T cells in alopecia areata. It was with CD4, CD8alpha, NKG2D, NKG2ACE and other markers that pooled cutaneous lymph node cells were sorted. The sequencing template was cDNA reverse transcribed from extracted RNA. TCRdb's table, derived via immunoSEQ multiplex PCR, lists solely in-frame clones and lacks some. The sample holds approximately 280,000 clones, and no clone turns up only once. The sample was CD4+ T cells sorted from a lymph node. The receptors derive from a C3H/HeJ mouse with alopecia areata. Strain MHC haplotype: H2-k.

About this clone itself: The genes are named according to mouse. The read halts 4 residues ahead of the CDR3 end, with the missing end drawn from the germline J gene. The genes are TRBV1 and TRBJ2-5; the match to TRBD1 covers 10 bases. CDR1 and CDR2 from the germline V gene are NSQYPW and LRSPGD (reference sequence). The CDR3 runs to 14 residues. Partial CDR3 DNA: TGCACCTGCAGTGAGACAGGGGGCGAAGAC. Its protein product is CTCSETGGED. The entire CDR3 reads CTCSETGGEDTQYF.

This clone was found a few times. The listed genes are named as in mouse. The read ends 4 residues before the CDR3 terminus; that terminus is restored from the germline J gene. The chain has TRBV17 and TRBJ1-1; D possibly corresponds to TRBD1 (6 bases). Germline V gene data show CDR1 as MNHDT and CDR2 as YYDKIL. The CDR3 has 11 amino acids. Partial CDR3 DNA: TGTGCTAGCAGTGCGACAGGA. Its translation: CASSATG. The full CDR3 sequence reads CASSATGEVFF.

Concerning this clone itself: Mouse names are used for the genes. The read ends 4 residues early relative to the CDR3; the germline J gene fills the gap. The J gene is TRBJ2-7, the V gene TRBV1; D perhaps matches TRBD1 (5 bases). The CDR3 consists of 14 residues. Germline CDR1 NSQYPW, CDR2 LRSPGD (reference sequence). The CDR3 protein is CTCSADLRQYEQYF. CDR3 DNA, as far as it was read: TGCACCTGCAGTGCAGATCTACGACAGTAT.

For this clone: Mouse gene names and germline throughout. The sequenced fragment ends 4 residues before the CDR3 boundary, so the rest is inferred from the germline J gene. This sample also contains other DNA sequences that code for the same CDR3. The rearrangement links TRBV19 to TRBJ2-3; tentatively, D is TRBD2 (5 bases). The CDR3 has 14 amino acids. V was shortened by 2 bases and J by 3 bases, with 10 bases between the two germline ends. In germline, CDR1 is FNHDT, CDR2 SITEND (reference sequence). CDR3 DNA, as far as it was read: TGTGCCAGCAGTATTGGGGTTGGCGCAGAA. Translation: CASSIGVGAE. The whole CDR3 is CASSIGVGAETLYF.

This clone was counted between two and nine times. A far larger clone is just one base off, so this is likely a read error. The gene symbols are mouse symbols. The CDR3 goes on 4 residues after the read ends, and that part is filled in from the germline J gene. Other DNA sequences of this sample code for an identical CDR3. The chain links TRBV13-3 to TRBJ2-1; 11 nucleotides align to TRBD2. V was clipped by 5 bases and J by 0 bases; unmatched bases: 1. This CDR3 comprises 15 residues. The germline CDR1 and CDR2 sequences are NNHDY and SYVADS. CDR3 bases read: TGTGCCAGCAGGGGGACTGGGGGTAACTATGCT. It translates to CASRGTGGNYA. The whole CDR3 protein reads CASRGTGGNYAEQFF.

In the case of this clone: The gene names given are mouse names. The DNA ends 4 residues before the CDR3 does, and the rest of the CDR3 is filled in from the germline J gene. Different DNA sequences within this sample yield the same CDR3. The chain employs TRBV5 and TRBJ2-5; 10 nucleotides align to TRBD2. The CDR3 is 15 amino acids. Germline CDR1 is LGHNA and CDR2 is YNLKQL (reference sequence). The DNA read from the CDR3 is TGTGCCAGCAGCCAAGGGACTGGGGGACGGGAC. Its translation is CASSQGTGGRD. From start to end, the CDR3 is CASSQGTGGRDTQYF.

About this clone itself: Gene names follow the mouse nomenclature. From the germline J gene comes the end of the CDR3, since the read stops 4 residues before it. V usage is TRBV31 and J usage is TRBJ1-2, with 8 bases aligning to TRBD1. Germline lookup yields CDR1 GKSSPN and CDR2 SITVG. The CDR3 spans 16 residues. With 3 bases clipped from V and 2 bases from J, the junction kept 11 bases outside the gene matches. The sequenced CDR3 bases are TGTGCCTGGAGACCCTCCTCGACAGGGGCGAACTCC. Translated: CAWRPSSTGANS. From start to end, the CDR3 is CAWRPSSTGANSDYTF.

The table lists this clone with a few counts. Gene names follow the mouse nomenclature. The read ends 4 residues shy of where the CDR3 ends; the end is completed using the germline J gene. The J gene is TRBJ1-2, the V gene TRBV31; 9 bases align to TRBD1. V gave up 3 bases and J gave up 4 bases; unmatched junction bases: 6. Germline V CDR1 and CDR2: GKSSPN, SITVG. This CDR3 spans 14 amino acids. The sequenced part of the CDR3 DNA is TGTGCCTGGAGCTCCGGGACAGGGAGCTCC. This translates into CAWSSGTGSS. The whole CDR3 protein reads CAWSSGTGSSDYTF. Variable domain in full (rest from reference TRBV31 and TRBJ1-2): AQTIHQWPVAEIKAVGSPLSLGCTIKGKSSPNLYWYWQATGGTLQQLFYSITVGQVESVVQLNLSASRPKDDQFILSTEKLLLSHSGFYLCAWSSGTGSSDYTFGSGTRLLVI.

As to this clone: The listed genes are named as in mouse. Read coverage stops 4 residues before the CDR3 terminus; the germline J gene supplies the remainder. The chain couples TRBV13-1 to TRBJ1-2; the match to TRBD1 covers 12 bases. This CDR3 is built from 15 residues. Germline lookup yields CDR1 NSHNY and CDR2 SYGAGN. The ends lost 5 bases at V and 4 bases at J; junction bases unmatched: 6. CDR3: CASSPGTGGGSDYTF. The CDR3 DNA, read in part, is TGTGCCAGCAGCCCCGGGACAGGGGGCGGCTCC.

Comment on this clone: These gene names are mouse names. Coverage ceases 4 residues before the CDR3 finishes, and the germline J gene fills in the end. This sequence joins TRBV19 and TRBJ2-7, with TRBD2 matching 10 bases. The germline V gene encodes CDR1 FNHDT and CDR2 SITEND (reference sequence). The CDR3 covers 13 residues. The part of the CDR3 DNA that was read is TGTGCCAGCAGGACTGGGGGGCAGTAT. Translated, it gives CASRTGGQY. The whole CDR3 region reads CASRTGGQYEQYF.

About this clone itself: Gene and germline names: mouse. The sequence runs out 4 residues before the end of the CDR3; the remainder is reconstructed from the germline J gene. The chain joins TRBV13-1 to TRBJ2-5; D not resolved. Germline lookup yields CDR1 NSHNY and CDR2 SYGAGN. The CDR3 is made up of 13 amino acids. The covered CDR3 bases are TGTGCCAGCAGTGATGCCAGGCGTGAC. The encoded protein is CASSDARRD. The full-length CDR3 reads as CASSDARRDTQYF.

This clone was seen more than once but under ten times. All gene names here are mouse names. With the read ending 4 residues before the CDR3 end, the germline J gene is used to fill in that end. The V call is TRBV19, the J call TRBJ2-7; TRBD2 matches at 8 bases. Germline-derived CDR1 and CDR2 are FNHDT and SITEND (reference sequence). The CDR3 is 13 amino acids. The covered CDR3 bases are TGTGCCAGCAGCCGGGGGGGCGCCAAT. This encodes CASSRGGAN. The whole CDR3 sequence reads CASSRGGANEQYF.

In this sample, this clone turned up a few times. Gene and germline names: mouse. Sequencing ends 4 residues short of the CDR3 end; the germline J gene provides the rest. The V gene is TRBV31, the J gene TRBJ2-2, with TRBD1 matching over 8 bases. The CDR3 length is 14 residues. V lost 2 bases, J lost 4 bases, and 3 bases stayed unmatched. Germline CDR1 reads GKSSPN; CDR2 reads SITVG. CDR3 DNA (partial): TGTGCCTGGAGTTTTCAGGGGGCCACCGGG. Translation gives CAWSFQGATG. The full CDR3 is CAWSFQGATGQLYF.

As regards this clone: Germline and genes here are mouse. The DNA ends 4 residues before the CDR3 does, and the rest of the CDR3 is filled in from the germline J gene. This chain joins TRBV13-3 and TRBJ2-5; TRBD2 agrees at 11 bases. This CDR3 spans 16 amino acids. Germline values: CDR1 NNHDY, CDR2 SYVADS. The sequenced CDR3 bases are TGTGCCAGCAGTGAAGGACTGGGGGGAAAGGGGGAC. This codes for CASSEGLGGKGD. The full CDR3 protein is CASSEGLGGKGDTQYF.

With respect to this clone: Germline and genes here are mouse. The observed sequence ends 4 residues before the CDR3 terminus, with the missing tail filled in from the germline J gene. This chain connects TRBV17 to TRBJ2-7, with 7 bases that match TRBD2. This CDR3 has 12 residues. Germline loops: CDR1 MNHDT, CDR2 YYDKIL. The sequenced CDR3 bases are TGTGCTAGCTCTGGGGGAGATTAT. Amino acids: CASSGGDY. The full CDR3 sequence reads CASSGGDYEQYF.